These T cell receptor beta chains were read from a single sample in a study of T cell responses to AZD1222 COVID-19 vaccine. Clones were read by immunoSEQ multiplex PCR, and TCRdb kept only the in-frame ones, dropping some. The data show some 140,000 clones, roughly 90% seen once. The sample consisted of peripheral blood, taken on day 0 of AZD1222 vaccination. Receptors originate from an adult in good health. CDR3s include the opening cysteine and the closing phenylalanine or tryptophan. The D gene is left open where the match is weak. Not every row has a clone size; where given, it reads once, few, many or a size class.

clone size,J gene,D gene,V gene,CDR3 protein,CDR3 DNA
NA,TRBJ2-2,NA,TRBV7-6,CASSITGTEPNTGELFF,TGTGCCAGCAGCATAACCGGGACCGAACCGAACACCGGGGAGCTGTTTTTT
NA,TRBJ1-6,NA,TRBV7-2,CASSYLGRSNNSPLHF,TGTGCCAGCAGCTACCTTGGACGGTCCAATAATTCACCCCTCCACTTT
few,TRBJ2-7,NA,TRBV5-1,CASSSAGSWGEQYF,TGCGCCAGCAGCTCGGCCGGCTCATGGGGAGAGCAGTACTTC
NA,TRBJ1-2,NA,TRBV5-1,CASSFRTSNYGYTF,TGCGCCAGCAGCTTCCGGACCTCTAACTATGGCTACACCTTC
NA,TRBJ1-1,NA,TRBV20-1,CSASEFGGYENTEAFF,TGCAGTGCTAGTGAGTTCGGCGGTTATGAAAACACTGAAGCTTTCTTT
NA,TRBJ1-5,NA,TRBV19,CASRTGSNQPQHF,TGTGCCAGTAGAACAGGGAGCAATCAGCCCCAGCATTTT
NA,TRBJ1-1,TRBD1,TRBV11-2,CASSLGLGTEEAFF,TGTGCCAGCAGCTTAGGCCTCGGGACAGAGGAAGCTTTCTTT
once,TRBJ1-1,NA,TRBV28,CASSPRGAYTEAFF,TGTGCCAGCAGTCCCCGGGGGGCATACACTGAAGCTTTCTTT
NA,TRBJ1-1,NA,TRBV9,CASSALLSIQGGTEAFF,TGTGCCAGCAGCGCCTTGCTGTCCATACAGGGCGGGACTGAAGCTTTCTTT
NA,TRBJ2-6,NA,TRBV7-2,CASSLATSGANVLTF,TGTGCCAGCAGCTTAGCGACATCTGGGGCCAACGTCCTGACTTTC
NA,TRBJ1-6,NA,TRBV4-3,CASSQDLSGGIGSPLHF,TGCGCCAGCAGCCAAGATTTATCTGGGGGGATCGGTTCACCCCTCCACTTT
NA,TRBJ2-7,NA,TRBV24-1,CATSDDISRDHYEQYF,TGTGCCACCAGTGACGACATATCCCGGGACCACTACGAGCAGTACTTC
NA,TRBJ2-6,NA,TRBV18,CASSPQTSGANVLTF,TGTGCCAGCTCACCCCAGACCTCTGGGGCCAACGTCCTGACTTTC
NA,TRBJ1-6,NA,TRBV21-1,CASSKPESSYNSPLHF,TGTGCCAGCAGCAAACCGGAGAGCTCCTATAATTCACCCCTCCACTTT
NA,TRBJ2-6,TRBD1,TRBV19,CASSRGQGGSGANVLTF,TGTGCCAGTAGTAGGGGACAGGGCGGATCTGGGGCCAACGTCCTGACTTTC
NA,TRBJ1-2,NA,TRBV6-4,CASSETGEYGYTF,TGTGCCAGCAGTGAAACAGGAGAGTATGGCTACACCTTC
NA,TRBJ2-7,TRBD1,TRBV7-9,CASSSDRDRVTYEQYF,TGTGCCAGCAGCTCTGACCGGGACAGGGTTACCTACGAGCAGTACTTC
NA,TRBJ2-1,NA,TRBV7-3,CASSVTNQAGEQFF,TGTGCCAGCAGCGTTACGAATCAGGCGGGGGAGCAGTTCTTC
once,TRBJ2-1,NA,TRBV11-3,CASSISGTGVIAGENEQFF,TGTGCCAGCAGCATTAGTGGGACAGGGGTGATAGCGGGAGAAAATGAGCAGTTCTTC
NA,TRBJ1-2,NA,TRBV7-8,CASSPGTAYGYTF,TGTGCCAGCTCTCCAGGGACGGCCTATGGCTACACCTTC
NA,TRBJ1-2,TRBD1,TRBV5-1,CASGEEGALSYTF,TGCGCCAGCGGAGAGGAGGGGGCTCTTAGCTACACCTTC
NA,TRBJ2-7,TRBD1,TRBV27,CASSPTGQGSDEQYF,TGTGCCAGCAGTCCTACGGGACAGGGGTCTGATGAGCAGTACTTC
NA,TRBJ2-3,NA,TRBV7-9,CASRLRDTQYF,TGTGCCAGCAGATTGAGAGATACGCAGTATTTT
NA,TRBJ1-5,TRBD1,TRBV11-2,CASSLGYRGGDQPQHF,TGTGCCAGCAGCTTAGGGTACAGGGGTGGGGATCAGCCCCAGCATTTT
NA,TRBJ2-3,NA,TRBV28,CASSHRNTDTQYF,TGTGCCAGCTCTCACCGAAACACAGATACGCAGTATTTT
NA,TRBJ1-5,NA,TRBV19,CATFGGDYQPQHF,TGTGCCACCTTCGGGGGTGATTATCAGCCCCAGCATTTT
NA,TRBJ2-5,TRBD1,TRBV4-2,CASSQVRGTGGGETQYF,TGTGCCAGCAGCCAAGTCCGAGGGACAGGGGGGGGAGAGACCCAGTACTTC
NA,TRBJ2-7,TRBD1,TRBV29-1,CSVRTGNSYEQYF,TGCAGCGTGCGGACAGGGAACTCCTACGAGCAGTACTTC
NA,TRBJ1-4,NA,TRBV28,CASSPLQKKLFF,TGTGCCAGCAGTCCATTACAGAAAAAACTGTTTTTT
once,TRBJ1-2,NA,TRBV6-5,CASSNQLSYTF,TGTGCCAGCAGCAATCAACTGAGCTACACCTTC
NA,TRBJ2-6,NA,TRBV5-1,CASTERTGANVLTF,TGCGCCAGCACGGAAAGGACTGGGGCCAACGTCCTGACTTTC
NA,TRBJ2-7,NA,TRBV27,CASSLMDRPWDEQYF,TGTGCCAGCAGTTTAATGGATAGGCCCTGGGACGAGCAGTACTTC
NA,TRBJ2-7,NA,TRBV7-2,CASSLASRSEQYF,TGTGCCAGCAGCTTAGCTTCGCGAAGCGAGCAGTACTTC
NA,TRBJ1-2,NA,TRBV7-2,CASSLVLGDYGYTF,TGTGCCAGCAGCTTAGTCTTGGGAGACTATGGCTACACCTTC
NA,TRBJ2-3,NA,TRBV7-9,CASSFRGAGTDTQYF,TGTGCCAGCAGCTTCAGGGGCGCGGGGACAGATACGCAGTATTTT
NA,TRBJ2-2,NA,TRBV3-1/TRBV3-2,CASSQGRMTGELFF,TGTGCCAGCAGCCAAGGAAGGATGACCGGGGAGCTGTTTTTT
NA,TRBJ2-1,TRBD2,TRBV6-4,CASKGLAKYNEQFF,TGTGCCAGCAAGGGACTAGCAAAGTACAATGAGCAGTTCTTC
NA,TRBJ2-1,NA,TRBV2,CASSGGRNVLYNEQFF,TGTGCCAGCAGTGGGGGCAGGAACGTATTATACAATGAGCAGTTCTTC
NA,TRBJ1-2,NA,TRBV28,CASSPGTYGYTF,TGTGCCAGCTCTCCCGGGACCTATGGCTACACCTTC
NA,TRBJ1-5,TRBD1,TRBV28,CASSWTGEGYQPQHF,TGTGCCAGCAGTTGGACAGGGGAGGGGTATCAGCCCCAGCATTTT
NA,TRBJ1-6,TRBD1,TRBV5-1,CASSIRQGNNSPLHF,TGCGCCAGCAGCATAAGACAGGGGAACAATTCACCCCTCCACTTT
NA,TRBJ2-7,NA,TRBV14,CASSPVGEQYF,TGTGCCAGCAGCCCGGTCGGGGAGCAGTACTTC
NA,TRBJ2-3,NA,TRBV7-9,CASSLTGSADTQYF,TGTGCCAGCAGCTTGACGGGTTCGGCAGATACGCAGTATTTT
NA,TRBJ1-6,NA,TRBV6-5,CASTVIRGDNSPLHF,TGTGCCAGCACCGTTATCAGAGGGGATAATTCACCCCTCCACTTT
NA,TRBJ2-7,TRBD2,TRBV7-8,CASSSIAGGPGDEQYF,TGTGCCAGCAGCTCCATAGCGGGAGGGCCAGGGGACGAGCAGTACTTC
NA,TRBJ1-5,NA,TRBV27,CASSFQNQPQHF,TGTGCCAGCAGTTTCCAAAATCAGCCCCAGCATTTT
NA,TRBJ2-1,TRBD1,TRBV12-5,CASGRGQAADEQFF,TGTGCTAGTGGCCGCGGACAGGCCGCTGATGAGCAGTTCTTC
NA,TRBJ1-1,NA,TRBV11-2,CASNLDRYTEAFF,TGTGCCAGCAATCTAGACAGGTATACTGAAGCTTTCTTT